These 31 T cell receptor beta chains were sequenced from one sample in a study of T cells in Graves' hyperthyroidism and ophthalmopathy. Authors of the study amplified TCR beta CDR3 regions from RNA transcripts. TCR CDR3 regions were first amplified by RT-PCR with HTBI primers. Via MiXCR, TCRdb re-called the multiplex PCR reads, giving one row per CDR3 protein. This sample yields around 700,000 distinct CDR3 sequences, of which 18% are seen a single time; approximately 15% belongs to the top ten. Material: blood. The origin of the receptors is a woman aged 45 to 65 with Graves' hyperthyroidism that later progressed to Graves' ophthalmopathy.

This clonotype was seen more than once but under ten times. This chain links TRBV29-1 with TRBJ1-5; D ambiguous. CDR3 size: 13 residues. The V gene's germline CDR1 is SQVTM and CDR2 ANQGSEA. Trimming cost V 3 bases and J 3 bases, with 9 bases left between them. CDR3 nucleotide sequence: TGCAGCGTTGAGTTGGGGTACAATCAGCCCCAGCATTTT. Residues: CSVELGYNQPQHF.

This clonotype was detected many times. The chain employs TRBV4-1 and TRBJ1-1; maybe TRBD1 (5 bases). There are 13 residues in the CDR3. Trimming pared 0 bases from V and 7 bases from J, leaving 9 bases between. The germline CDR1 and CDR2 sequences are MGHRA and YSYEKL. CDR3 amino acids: CASSQEQAGEAFF. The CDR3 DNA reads TGCGCCAGCAGCCAAGAACAGGCTGGTGAAGCTTTCTTT.

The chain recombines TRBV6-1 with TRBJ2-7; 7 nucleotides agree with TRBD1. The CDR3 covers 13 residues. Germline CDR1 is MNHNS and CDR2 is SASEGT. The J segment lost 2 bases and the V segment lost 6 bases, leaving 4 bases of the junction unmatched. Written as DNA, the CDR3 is TGTGCCAGCAGGTCGGGACAGACCTACGAGCAGTACTTC. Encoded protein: CASRSGQTYEQYF.

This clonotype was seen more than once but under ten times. The CDR3 loop reads CASSLTEEAFF. In nucleotides, the CDR3 is TGTGCCAGTAGTTTAACAGAAGAAGCTTTCTTT. The chain uses TRBV19 and TRBJ1-1; D ambiguous. The CDR3 has 11 amino acids. V was clipped by 5 bases and J by 8 bases, with 9 bases between them. Germline CDR1 is LNHDA and CDR2 is SQIVND (reference sequence).

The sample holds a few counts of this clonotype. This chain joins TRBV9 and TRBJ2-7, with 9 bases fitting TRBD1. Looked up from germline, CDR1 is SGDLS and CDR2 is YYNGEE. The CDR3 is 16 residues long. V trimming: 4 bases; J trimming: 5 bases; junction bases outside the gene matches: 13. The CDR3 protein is CASSITGTGLFHEQYF. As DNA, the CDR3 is TGTGCCAGCAGCATAACCGGGACAGGGTTATTCCACGAGCAGTACTTC.

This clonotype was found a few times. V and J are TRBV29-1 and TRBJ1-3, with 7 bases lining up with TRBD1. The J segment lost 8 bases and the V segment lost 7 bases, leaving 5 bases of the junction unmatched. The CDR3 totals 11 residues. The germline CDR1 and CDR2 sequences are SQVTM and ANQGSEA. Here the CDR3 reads CSAGQLDTIYF. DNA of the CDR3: TGCAGCGCGGGACAGCTTGACACCATATATTTT.

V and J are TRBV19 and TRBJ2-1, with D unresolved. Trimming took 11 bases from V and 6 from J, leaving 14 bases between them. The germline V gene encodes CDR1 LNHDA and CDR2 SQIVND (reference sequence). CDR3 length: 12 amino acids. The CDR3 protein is CAATSSLNEQFF. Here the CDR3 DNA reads TGTGCCGCGACCTCGTCGCTCAATGAGCAGTTCTTC.

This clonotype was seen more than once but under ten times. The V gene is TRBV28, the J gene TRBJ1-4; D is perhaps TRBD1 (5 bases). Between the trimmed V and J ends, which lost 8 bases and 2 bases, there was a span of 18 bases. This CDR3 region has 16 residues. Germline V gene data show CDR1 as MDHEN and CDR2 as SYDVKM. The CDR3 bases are TGTGCCAGCGGATTACCGCAGGGAGCCACTAATGAAAAACTGTTTTTT. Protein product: CASGLPQGATNEKLFF.

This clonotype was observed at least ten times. DNA of the CDR3: TGCAGTGCTAGCATGACAGGGGTGTACAATGAGCAGTTCTTC. Its protein product is CSASMTGVYNEQFF. V gene TRBV20-1 combines with J gene TRBJ2-1, with TRBD1 matching 8 bases. Germline V gene lookup returns CDR1 DFQATT and CDR2 SNEGSKA (reference sequence). Unmatched junction bases numbered 5, after V lost 3 bases and J lost 4 bases. CDR3 length equals 14 residues.

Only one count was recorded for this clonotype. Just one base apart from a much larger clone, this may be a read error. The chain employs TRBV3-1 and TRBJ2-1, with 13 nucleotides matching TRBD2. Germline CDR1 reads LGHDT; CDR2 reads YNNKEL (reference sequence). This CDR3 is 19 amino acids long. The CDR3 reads CASSQGRTSGGLKYNEQLF. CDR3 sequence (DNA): TGTGCCAGCAGCCAAGGGCGGACTAGCGGGGGCCTTAAATACAATGAGCAGTTGTTC.

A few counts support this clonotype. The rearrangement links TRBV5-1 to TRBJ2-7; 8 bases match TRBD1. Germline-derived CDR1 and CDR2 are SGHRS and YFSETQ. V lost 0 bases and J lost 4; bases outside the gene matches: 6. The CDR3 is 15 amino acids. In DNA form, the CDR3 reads TGCGCCAGCAGCTTGGCCTCAGGGGGCGCATACGAGCAGTACTTC. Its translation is CASSLASGGAYEQYF.

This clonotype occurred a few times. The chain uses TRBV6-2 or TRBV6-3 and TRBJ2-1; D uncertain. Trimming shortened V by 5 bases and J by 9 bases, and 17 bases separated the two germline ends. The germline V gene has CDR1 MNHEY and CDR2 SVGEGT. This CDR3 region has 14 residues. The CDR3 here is CASSTRTAYVEQFF. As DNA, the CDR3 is TGTGCCAGCAGTACAAGGACCGCGTACGTTGAGCAGTTCTTC.

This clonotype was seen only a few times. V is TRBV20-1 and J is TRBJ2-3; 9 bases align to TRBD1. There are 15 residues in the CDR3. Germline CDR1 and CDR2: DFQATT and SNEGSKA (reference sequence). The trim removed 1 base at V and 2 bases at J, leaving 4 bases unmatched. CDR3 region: CSARADRGFTDTQYF. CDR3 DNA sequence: TGCAGTGCTAGAGCCGACAGGGGGTTCACAGATACGCAGTATTTT.

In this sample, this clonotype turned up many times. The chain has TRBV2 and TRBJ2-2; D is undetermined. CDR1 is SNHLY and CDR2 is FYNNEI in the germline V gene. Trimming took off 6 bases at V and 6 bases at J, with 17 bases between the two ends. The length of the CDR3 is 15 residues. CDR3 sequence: CASRLYASTPGELFF. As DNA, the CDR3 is TGTGCCAGCAGACTGTACGCCTCAACACCCGGGGAGCTGTTTTTT.

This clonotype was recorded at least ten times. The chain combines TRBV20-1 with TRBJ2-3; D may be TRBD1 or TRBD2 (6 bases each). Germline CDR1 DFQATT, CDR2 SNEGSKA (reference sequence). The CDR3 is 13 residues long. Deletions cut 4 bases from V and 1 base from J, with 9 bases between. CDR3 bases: TGCAGTGCTATGAGGGGGGGCACAGATACGCAGTATTTT. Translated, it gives CSAMRGGTDTQYF.

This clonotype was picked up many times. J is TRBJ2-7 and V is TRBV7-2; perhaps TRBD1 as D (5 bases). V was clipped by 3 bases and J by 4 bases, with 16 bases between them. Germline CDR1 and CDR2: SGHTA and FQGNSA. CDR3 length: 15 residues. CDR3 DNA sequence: TGTGCCAGCAGCTTCACGGTGACAGCTGTATACGAGCAGTACTTC. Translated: CASSFTVTAVYEQYF.

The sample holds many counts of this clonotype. CDR3 coding DNA: TGTGCCAGCAGCTTGGCGCTAGCGGGGGGGCAAGAGACCCAGTACTTC. This sequence encodes CASSLALAGGQETQYF. V usage is TRBV5-5 and J usage is TRBJ2-5; 12 positions match TRBD2. After removal of 0 bases from V and 2 bases from J, the junction contained 2 bases not matched to a gene. CDR1 and CDR2 (germline): SGHKS, YYEKEE (reference sequence). This CDR3 is 16 amino acids long.

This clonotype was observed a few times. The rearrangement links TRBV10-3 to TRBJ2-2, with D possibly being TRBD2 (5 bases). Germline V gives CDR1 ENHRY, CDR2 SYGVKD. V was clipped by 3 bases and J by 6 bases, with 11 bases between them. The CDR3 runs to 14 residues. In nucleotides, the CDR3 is TGTGCCATCAGTGATCGGTCGAGGGCCGGGGAGCTGTTTTTT. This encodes CAISDRSRAGELFF.

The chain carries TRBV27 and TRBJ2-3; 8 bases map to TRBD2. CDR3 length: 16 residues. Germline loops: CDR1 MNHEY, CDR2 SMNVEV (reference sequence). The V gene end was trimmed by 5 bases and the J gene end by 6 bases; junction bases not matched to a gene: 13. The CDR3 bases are TGTGCCAGCAGTCCCTCGGGATCGGGGGGGCGGGATACGCAGTATTTT. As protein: CASSPSGSGGRDTQYF.

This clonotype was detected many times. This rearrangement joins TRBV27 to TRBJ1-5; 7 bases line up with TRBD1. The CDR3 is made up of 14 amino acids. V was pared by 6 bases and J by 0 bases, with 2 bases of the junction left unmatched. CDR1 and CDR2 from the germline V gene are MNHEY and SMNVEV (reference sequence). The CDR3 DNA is TGTGCCAGCAGCACAGGGGATAGCAATCAGCCCCAGCATTTT. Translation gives CASSTGDSNQPQHF.

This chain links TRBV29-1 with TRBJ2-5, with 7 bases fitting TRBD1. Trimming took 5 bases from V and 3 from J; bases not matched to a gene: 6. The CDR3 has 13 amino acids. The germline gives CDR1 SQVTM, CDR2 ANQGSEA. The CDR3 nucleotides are TGCAGCGTTCGTTTAACAGGGGAAGAGACCCAGTACTTC. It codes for CSVRLTGEETQYF.

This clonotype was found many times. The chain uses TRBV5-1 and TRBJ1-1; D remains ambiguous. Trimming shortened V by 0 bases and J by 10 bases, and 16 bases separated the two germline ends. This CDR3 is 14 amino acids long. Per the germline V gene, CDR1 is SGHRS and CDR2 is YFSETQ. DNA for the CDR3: TGCGCCAGCAGCTTGGAGGTAGGAGCCGGAGGAGCTTTCTTT. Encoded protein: CASSLEVGAGGAFF.

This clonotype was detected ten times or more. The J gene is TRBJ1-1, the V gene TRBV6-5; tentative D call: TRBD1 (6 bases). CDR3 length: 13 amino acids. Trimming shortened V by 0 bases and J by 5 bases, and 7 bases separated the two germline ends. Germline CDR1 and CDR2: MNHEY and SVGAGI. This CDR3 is CASSYSRGTEAFF. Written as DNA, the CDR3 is TGTGCCAGCAGTTACTCCAGGGGAACTGAAGCTTTCTTT.

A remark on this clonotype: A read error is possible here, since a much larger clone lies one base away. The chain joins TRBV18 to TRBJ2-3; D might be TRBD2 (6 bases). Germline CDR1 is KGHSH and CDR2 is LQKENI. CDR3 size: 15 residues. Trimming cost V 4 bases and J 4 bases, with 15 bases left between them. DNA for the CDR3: TGTGCCAGCTCACTCCAACGGGGGTATTCAGATACGCAGTATTTT. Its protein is CASSLQRGYSDTQYF.

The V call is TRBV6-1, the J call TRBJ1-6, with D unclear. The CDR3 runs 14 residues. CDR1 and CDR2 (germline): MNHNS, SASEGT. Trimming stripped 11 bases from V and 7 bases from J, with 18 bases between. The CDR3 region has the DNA TGTGCCTCCGGCGTGACGGGTTACAATTCACCCCTCCACTTT. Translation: CASGVTGYNSPLHF.

The CDR3 bases are TGTGCCACCAGTGACCCCGGTAGGGAGAACACCGGGGAGCTGTTTTTT. This gives the protein CATSDPGRENTGELFF. The chain combines TRBV24-1 with TRBJ2-2; the D is unclear. The CDR3 covers 16 residues. V was clipped by 4 bases and J by 1 base, with 12 bases between them. Germline-derived CDR1 and CDR2 are KGHDR and SFDVKD.

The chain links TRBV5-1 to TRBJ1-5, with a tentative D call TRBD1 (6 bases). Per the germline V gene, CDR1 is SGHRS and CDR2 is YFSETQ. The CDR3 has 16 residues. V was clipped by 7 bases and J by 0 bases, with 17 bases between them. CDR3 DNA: TGCGCCAGCTCGCCGCAGGGGCCCCATAGCAATCAGCCCCAGCATTTT. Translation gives CASSPQGPHSNQPQHF.

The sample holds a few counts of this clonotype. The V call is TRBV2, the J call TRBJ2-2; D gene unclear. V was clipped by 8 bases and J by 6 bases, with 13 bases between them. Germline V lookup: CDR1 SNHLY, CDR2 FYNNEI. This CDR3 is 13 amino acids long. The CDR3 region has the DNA TGTGCCAGCCTCAACTTTGGTCCCGGGGAGCTGTTTTTT. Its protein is CASLNFGPGELFF.

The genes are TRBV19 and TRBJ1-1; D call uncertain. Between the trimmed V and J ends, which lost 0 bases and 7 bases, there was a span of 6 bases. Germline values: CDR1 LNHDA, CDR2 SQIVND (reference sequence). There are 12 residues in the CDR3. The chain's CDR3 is CASSIDRNEAFF. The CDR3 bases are TGTGCCAGTAGTATAGATCGCAATGAAGCTTTCTTT.

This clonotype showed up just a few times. The CDR3 DNA follows: TGCGCCAGCAGCCGGACTCCTCAGGGGGCGGACACTGAAGCTTTCTTT. Translation: CASSRTPQGADTEAFF. J is TRBJ1-1 and V is TRBV4-1; 8 nucleotides line up with TRBD1. Germline CDR1 is MGHRA and CDR2 is YSYEKL. This CDR3 comprises 16 residues. Losses at the gene ends were 4 bases for V and 3 bases for J; bases not matched to a gene: 10.

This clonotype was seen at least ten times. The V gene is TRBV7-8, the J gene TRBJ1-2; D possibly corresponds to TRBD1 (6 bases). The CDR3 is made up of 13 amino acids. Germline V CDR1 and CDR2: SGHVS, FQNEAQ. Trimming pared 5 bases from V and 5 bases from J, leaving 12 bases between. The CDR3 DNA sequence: TGTGCCAGCAGCACCCGGGACAAGTATGGCTACACCTTC. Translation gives CASSTRDKYGYTF. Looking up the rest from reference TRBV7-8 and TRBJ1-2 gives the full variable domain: GAGVSQSPRYKVAKRGQDVALRCDPISGHVSLFWYQQALGQGPEFLTYFQNEAQLDKSGLPSDRFFAERPEGSVSTLKIQRTQQEDSAVYLCASSTRDKYGYTFGSGTRLTVV.